This T cell receptor beta chain was captured by sequencing in a study of T cell responses to AZD1222 COVID-19 vaccine (dated by TCRdb to the early 2020s). In the study overall: AZD1222 recipients with second doses at about 4 weeks or about 12 weeks were pooled, because spike-specific TCR depth and breadth did not differ between schedules. TCR sequencing was performed for some 250 trial participants, of whom about 200 were given two doses of AZD1222 and 26 were given two doses of MenACWY control vaccine. Trial participants were enrolled by age into 18-55, 56-69 and 70-plus year subgroups, with about 150, 28 and 57 TCR-sequenced participants respectively. Beyond this particular receptor, the publication reports: Participants were mostly white British and included more females than males, and it was suggested by the authors that clonal diversity may have been underestimated. Spike-specific TCR breadth and depth rose significantly after two AZD1222 doses compared with day 0 and with MenACWY recipients. Conclusions about previously exposed vaccinees are limited, since just six AZD1222 recipients were seropositive for SARS-CoV-2 at baseline. Because no day 14 peak-response samples were available, repertoires were characterized only after the peak T cell response. The 56-69-year group was small, and its depth increase did not reach significance, likely because of low power. Nearly half of unique spike-specific TCRs reportedly recognized epitopes outside regions mutated in the B.1.351 and B.1.1.7 variants. The whole spike protein was spanned by vaccine-associated CD4 TCRs, and dominant responses were seen in regions 160-218 and 743-854.

Concerning this clone: The antigen this receptor binds is unknown. Per-base quality was not reported, and no clone a single base away is much larger than it.

What this sample's time point label stands for: baseline before first vaccination. The vaccinee samples were drawn from two UK trials, COV001 and COV002, one of which was a single-blind randomized controlled phase 2/3 trial testing AZD1222 (ChAdOx1 nCoV-19) in healthy adults. Trial participant PBMC samples were collected at day 0 and day 28 after the second dose for TCRbeta chain sequencing. The CDR3 regions of human TCRbeta chains were analyzed by immunosequencing. In the paper's pipeline: TCRs in the repertoires were matched against a reference library of SARS-CoV-2-specific TCRs that had been generated with the MIRA antigen-specificity platform. Breadth was defined as the fraction of unique TCRs that were SARS-CoV-2-associated. Depth was defined as the fraction of total T cells that were SARS-CoV-2-associated. Each spike-specific TCR was assigned to its reactive spike region and to a CD4 or CD8 class using the MIRA data. Log10-transformed breadth and depth values were compared by one-way ANOVA with Sidak's multiple comparisons tests. TCRdb retrieved this table from immuneACCESS and kept in-frame rearrangements only. Not all clones are present; in checked studies, unresolved V genes account for under half, and no reason is known for the remainder. That table is the source of V, J and clone size, and D and trimming were worked out from the DNA. Here the sample has about 150,000 clones; 90% to 95% occur a single time. The ten largest clones add up to about 1.3% of the sample.

The sequence was obtained from an adult in good health. Sample: peripheral blood, taken on day 0 of AZD1222 vaccination.

The DNA sequence reads TGCGCCAGCAGTCAATTCGAGACAGGGGGTGAAAAACTGTTTTTT. This yields the protein CASSQFETGGEKLFF. The chain is encoded by TRBV23-1 joined to TRBJ1-4, with 9 bases matching TRBD1. TRBV23-1 is given ORF status, its function remaining uncertain. From V the trimming removes 1 base and from J it removes 7 bases, while the gene matches leave 4 bases of the junction unaccounted for. Including cysteine and phenylalanine, the CDR3 has 15 amino acids. Only the CDR3 region is kept as DNA, spanning 45 bases read in frame from base 1.